This TCR beta chain was sequenced for a study of T cell responses to AZD1222 COVID-19 vaccine. The wider study: Combined were second doses at about 4 or about 12 weeks.

Looked up from germline, CDR1 is MDHEN and CDR2 is SYDVKM. The ends were cut back, 3 bases at V and 3 bases at J, with 6 bases in the middle. This CDR3 contains 13 residues. Measured with immunoSEQ multiplex PCR; TCRdb has only the in-frame clones, and not every one. The sample contains more than 140,000 clones, 91% of which appear only once. About this clone itself: Antigen specificity is unknown.

Broader study findings: Females outnumbered males among donors, who were mostly white British; clonal diversity was possibly underestimated. Spike as a whole was targeted by vaccine-associated CD4 TCRs, dominant at 160-218 and 743-854.

This sample comprised peripheral blood, obtained on day 0 of AZD1222 vaccination. The chain combines TRBV28 with TRBJ2-1; D unclear. This clonotype was obtained from an adult in good health. The CDR3 reads CASSFESYNEQFF. The CDR3 DNA sequence: TGTGCCAGCAGTTTTGAAAGCTACAATGAGCAGTTCTTC.